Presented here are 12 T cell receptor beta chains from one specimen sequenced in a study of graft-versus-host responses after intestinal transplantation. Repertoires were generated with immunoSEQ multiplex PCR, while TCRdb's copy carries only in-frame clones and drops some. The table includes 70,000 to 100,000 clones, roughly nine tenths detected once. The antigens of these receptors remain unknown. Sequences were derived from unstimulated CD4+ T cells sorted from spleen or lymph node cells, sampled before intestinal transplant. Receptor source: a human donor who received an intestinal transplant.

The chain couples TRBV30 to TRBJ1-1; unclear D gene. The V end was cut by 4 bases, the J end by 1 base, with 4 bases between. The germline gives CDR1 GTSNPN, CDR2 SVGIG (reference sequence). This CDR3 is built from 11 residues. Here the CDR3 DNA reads TGTGCCTGGAATCAGAACACTGAAGCTTTCTTT. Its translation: CAWNQNTEAFF.

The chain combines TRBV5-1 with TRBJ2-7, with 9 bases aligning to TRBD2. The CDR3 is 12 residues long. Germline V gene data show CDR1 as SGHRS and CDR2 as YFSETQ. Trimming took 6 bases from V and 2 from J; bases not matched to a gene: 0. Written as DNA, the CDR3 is TGCGCCAGCACTAGCGGGGCCTACGAGCAGTACTTC. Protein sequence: CASTSGAYEQYF. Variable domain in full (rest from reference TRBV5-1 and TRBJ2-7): KAGVTQTPRYLIKTRGQQVTLSCSPISGHRSVSWYQQTPGQGLQFLFEYFSETQRNKGNFPGRFSGRQFSNSRSEMNVSTLELGDSALYLCASTSGAYEQYFGPGTRLTVT.

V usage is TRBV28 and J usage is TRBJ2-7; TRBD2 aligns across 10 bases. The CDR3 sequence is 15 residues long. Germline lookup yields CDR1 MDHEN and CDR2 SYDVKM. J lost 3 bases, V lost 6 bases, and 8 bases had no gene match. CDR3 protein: CASSLVVAGGYEQYF. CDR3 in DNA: TGTGCCAGCAGCCTGGTTGTAGCGGGAGGCTACGAGCAGTACTTC.

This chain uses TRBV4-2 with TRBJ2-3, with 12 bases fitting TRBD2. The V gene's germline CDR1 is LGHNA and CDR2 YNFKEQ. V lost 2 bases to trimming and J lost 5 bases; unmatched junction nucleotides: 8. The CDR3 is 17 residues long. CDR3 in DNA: TGTGCCAGCAGCCAACTAGCGGGGGGGCAGGTGATAGATACGCAGTATTTT. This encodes CASSQLAGGQVIDTQYF.

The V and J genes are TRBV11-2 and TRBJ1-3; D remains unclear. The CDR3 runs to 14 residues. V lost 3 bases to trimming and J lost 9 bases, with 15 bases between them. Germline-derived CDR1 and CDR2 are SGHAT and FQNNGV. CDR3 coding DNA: TGTGCCAGCAGCTTCGGACTAGGGTCGGGCACCATATATTTT. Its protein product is CASSFGLGSGTIYF.

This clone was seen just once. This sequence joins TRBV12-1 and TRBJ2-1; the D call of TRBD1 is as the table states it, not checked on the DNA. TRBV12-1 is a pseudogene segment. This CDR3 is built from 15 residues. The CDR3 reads CASSQLDRLRNEQFF. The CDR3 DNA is TGTGCCAGCAGCCAACTGGACAGGCTTCGGAATGAGCAGTTCTTC.

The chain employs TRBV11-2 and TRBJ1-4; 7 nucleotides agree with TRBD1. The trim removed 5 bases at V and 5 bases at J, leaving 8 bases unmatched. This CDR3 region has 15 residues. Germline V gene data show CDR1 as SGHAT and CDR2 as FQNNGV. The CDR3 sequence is CASSPRGRVNEKLFF. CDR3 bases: TGTGCCAGCAGCCCTAGGGGGCGAGTGAATGAAAAACTGTTTTTT.

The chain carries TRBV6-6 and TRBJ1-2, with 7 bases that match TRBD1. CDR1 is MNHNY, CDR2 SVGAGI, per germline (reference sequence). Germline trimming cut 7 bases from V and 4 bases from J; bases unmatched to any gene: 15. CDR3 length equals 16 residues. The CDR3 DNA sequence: TGTGCCAGCACCCAGGGGGGTGGCCGGCGTTCCTATGGCTACACCTTC. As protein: CASTQGGGRRSYGYTF.

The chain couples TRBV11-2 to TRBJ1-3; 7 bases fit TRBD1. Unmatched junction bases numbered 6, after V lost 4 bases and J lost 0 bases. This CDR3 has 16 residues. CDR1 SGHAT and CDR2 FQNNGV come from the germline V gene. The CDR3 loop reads CASSSYRGSSGNTIYF. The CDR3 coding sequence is TGTGCCAGCAGCTCGTACAGGGGATCCTCTGGAAACACCATATATTTT.

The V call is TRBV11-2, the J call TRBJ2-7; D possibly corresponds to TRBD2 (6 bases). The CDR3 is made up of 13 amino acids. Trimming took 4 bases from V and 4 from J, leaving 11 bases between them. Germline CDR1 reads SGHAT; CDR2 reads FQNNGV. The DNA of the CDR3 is TGTGCCAGCAGCTCCGGGGGTAGGTACGAGCAGTACTTC. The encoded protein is CASSSGGRYEQYF.

For the CDR3, the DNA is TGCAGCGTTGAAGGAGGGTGGGGGCGCGGCGAGCAGTACTTC. Protein product: CSVEGGWGRGEQYF. The genes are TRBV29-1 and TRBJ2-7; TRBD1 is a possible D gene (6 bases). The CDR3 is made up of 14 amino acids. Germline lookup yields CDR1 SQVTM and CDR2 ANQGSEA. V gave up 1 base and J gave up 6 bases, with 16 bases separating them.

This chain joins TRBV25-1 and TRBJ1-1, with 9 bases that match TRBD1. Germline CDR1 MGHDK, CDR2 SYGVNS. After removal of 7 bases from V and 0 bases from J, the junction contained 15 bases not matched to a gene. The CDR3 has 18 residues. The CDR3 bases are TGTGCCAGCACACCTCCGGGACAGGGACGGGGGGTGAACACTGAAGCTTTCTTT. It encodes CASTPPGQGRGVNTEAFF.